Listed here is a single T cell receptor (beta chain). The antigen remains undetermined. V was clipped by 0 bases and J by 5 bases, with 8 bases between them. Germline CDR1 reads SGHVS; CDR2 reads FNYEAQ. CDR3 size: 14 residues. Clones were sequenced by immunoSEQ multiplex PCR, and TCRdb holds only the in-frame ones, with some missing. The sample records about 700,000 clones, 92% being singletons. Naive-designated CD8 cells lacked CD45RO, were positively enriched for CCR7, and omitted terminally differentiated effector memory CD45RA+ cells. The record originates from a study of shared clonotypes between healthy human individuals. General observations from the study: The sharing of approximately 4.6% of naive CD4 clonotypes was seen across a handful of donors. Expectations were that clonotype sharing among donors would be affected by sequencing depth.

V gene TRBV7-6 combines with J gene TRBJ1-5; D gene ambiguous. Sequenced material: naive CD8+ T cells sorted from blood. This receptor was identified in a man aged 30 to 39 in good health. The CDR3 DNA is TGTGCCAGCAGCTTAGCCGGGTTTGATCAGCCCCAGCATTTT. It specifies CASSLAGFDQPQHF.